The TCR beta chain under discussion was sequenced for a study of lymphopenia after photon versus proton radiotherapy. General study points: After the lymphocyte nadir, photon-treated repertoires showed oligoclonal expansion, especially of CD8+ Temra cells. Relative stability marked proton patients; photon patients lost diversity and naive cells.

The CDR3 has 13 residues. Trimming removed 6 bases from V and 4 bases from J, with 13 bases in between. Germline V CDR1 and CDR2: KGHSH, LQKENI. Sequencing was performed with immunoSEQ multiplex PCR; in TCRdb, only in-frame clones are kept and a portion is missing. The table records 35,000 to 40,000 clones, under 90% of them present only once. Remarks on this clone: No antigen is known for it.

J is TRBJ2-7 and V is TRBV18; no reliable D call. Material: peripheral blood, obtained from a patient treated with photon-based radiotherapy. The clonotype comes from a man in his fifties or sixties with gastric cancer. CDR3 protein: CASSSGPKYEQYF. The DNA for the CDR3 is TGTGCCAGCTCCTCCGGACCTAAATACGAGCAGTACTTC.